This T cell receptor (beta chain) was documented in a study of blood T cell repertoires in COVID-19. Study overall: The study drew acute and convalescent COVID-19 samples from the United States, Italy and Spain. Sources were T cells, B-cell-depleted T cells, or PBMCs; the material itself was cDNA or gDNA.

Participant age was about 18 to 89 years, and participants resided in roughly 24 US areas. The authors' processing: The assay estimated nucleated cells by amplifying reference gene primers. Sequencing was performed with immunoSEQ multiplex PCR; in TCRdb, only in-frame clones are kept and a portion is missing. V and J calls and clone size are those listed in that table; D and trimming were worked out from the DNA. The table lists approximately 230,000 clones, about 80% of them singletons, with about 15% in the top ten. The CDR3 runs to 13 residues. Germline CDR1 and CDR2: SEHNR and FQNEAQ (reference sequence). Unmatched junction bases numbered 3, after V lost 5 bases and J lost 5 bases.

Source material: PBMCs or T cells enriched from blood (not recorded which). The receptor was derived from a man aged 35 to 55 who had recovered from COVID-19. V is TRBV7-9 and J is TRBJ1-5; TRBD1 aligns across 7 bases. CDR3 loop: CASSRTGDQPQHF. DNA for the CDR3: TGTGCCAGCAGCCGGACAGGAGATCAGCCCCAGCATTTT.